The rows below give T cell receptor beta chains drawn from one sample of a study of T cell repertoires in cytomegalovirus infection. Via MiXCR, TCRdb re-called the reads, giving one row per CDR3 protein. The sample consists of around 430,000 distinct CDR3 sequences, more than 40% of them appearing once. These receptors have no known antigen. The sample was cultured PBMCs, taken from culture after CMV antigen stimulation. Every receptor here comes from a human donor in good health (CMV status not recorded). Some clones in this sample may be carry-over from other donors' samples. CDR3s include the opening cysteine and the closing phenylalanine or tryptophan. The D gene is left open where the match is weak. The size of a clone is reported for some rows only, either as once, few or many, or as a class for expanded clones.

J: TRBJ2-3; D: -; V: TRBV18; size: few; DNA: TGTGCCAGCTCACCTTCCCTGCGCACAGATACGCAGTATTTT; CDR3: CASSPSLRTDTQYF
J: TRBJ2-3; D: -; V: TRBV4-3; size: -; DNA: TGCGCCAGCAGCCAAGATATGGCTGGAGATACGCAGTATTTT; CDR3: CASSQDMAGDTQYF
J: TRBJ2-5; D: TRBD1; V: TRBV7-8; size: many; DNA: TGTGCCAGCAGCCAAGAACAGGGGCGCGGAGAGACCCAGTACTTC; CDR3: CASSQEQGRGETQYF
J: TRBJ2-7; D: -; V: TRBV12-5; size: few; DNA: TGTGCTAGTGGTTTGGTAGGGTACTCCTACGAGCAGTACTTC; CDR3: CASGLVGYSYEQYF
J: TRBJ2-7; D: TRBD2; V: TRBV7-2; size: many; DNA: TGTGCCAGCAGGAAGGGACTAGCGGGAGCTTGGGAGCAGTACTTC; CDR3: CASRKGLAGAWEQYF
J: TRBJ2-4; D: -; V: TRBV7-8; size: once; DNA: TGTGCCAGCAGCCCGGGACGGACCGGCAAAACCATTCAGTACTTC; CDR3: CASSPGRTGKTIQYF
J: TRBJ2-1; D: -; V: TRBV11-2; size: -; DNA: TGTGCCAGCAGCTTATCGCCTAGCACCCCTTATAGGCGCGATGAGCAGTTCTTC; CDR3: CASSLSPSTPYRRDEQFF
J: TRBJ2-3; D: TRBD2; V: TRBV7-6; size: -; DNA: TGTGCCAGCAGCTCGGGACTAGGGGATAATACGCAGTATTTT; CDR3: CASSSGLGDNTQYF
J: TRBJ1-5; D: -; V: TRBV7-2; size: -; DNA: TGTGCCAGCAGCTTGATGGCAGCGGAGCCCCAGCATTTT; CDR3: CASSLMAAEPQHF
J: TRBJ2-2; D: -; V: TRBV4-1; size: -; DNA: TGCGCCAGCAGCCAAGAACTAGCTAGCACCGGGGAGCTGTTTTTT; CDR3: CASSQELASTGELFF
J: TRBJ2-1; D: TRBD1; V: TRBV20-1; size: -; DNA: TGCAGTGCTATCATCACAGGGGGCCCCGGGGATGAGCAGTTCTTC; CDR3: CSAIITGGPGDEQFF
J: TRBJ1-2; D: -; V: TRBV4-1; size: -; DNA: TGCGCCAGCAGCCAAGAAGGCCAGGGCGTTTTTTATAACTATGGCTACACCTTC; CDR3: CASSQEGQGVFYNYGYTF
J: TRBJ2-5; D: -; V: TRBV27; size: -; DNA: TGTGCCAGCAGTCCTCGGGCTCAAGTGCAGGCCCAGTACTTC; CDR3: CASSPRAQVQAQYF
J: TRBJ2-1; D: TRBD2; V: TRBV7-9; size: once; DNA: TGTGCCAGCCTAGCGGACTCCTACAATGAGCAGTTCTTC; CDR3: CASLADSYNEQFF
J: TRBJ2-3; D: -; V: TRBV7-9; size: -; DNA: TGTGCCAGCAGCCCAAAGGCGGCTCCCGGGATCGATACGCAGTATTTT; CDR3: CASSPKAAPGIDTQYF
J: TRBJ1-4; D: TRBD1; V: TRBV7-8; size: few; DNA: TGTGCCAGCAGCAAACAGGGGGATCCGAGAGAAAAACTGTTTTTT; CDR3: CASSKQGDPREKLFF